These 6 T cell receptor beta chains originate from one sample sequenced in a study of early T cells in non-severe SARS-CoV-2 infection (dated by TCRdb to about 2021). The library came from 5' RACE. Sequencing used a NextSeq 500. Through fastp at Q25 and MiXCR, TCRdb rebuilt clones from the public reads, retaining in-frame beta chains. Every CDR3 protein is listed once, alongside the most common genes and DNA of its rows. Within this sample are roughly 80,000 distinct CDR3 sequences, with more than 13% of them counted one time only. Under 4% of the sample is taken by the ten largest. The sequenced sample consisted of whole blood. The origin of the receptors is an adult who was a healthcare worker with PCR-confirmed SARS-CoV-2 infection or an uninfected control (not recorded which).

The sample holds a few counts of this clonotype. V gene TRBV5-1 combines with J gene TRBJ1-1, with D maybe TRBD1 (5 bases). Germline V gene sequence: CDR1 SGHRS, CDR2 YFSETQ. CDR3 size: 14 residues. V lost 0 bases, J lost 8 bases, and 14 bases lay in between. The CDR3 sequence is CASSLAGLGTEAFF. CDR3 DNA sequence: TGCGCCAGCAGCTTGGCGGGGCTGGGAACAGAAGCTTTCTTT.

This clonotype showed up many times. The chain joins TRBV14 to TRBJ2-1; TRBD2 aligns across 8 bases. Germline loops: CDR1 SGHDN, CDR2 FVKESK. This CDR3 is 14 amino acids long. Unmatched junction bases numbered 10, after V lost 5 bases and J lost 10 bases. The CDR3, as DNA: TGTGCCAGCAGCTTCCCGGGACTAGTGACGGAGCAGTTCTTC. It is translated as CASSFPGLVTEQFF.

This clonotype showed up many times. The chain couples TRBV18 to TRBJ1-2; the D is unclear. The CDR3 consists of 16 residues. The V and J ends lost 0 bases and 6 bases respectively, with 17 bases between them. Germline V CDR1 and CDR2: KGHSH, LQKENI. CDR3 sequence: CASSPPVGTRRDGYTF. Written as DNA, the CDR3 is TGTGCCAGCTCACCACCGGTAGGCACTCGGAGGGATGGCTACACCTTC.

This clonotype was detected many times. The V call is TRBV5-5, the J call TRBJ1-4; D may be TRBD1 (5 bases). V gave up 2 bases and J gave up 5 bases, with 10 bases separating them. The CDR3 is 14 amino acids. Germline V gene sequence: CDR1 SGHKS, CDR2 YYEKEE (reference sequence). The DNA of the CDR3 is TGTGCCAGCAGCTTTCTGGGGCTAAATGAAAAACTGTTTTTT. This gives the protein CASSFLGLNEKLFF.

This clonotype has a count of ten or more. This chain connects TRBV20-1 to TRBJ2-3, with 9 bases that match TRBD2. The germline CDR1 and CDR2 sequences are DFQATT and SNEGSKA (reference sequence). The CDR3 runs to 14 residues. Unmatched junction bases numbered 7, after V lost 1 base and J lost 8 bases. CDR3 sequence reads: CSARVGGGATTQYF. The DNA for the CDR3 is TGCAGTGCTAGAGTGGGCGGGGGGGCAACTACGCAGTATTTT.

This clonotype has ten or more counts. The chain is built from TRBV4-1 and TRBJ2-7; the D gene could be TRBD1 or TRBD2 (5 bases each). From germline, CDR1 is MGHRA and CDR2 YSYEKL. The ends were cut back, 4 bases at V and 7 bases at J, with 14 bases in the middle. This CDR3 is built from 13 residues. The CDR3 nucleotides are TGCGCCAGCAGCCGCTCAGGGACGGGGGAGCAGTACTTC. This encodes CASSRSGTGEQYF.